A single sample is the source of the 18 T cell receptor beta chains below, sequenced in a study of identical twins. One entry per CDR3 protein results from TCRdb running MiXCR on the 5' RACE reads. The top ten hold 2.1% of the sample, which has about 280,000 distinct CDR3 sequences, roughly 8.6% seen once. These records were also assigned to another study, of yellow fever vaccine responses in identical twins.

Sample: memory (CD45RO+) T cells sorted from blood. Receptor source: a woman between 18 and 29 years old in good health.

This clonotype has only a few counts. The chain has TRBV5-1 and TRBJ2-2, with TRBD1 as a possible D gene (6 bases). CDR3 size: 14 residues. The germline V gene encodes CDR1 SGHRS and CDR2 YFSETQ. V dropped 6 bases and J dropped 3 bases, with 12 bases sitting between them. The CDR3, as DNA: TGCGCCAGCAACGACAGGTCGGACACCGGGGAGCTGTTTTTT. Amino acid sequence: CASNDRSDTGELFF.

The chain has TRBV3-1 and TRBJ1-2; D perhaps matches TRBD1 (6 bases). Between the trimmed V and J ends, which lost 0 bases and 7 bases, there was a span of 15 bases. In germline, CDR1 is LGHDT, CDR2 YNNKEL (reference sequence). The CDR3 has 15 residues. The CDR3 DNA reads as TGTGCCAGCAGCCAAGACCCACAGGGTGGGGGTGGCTACACCTTC. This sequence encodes CASSQDPQGGGGYTF.

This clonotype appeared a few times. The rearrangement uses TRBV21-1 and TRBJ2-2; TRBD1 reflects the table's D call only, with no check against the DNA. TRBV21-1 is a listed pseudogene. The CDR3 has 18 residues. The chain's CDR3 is CASSKLPEGGAHTGELFF. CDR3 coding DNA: TGTGCCAGCAGCAAATTACCCGAGGGGGGGGCCCACACCGGGGAGCTGTTTTTT.

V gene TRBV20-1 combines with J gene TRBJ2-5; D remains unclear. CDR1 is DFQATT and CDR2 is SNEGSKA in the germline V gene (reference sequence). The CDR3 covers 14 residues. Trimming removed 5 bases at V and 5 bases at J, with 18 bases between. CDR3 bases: TGCAGTGCTTCCAAATTCGGTATTGGGGAGACCCAGTACTTC. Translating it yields CSASKFGIGETQYF.

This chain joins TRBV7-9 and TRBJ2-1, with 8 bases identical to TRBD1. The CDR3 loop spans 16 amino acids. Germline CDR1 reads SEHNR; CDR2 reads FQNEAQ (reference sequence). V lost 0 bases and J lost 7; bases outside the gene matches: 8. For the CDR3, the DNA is TGTGCCAGCAGCTTAGCGACTGGCAGGGGGCTTAATGAGCAGTTCTTC. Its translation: CASSLATGRGLNEQFF.

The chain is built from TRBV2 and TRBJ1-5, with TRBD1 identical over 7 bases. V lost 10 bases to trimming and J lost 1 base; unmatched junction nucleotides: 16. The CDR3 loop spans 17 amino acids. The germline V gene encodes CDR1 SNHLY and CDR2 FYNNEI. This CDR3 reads CAIRSGTDNGSNQPQHF. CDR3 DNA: TGTGCCATCCGGTCGGGGACAGATAATGGCAGCAATCAGCCCCAGCATTTT.

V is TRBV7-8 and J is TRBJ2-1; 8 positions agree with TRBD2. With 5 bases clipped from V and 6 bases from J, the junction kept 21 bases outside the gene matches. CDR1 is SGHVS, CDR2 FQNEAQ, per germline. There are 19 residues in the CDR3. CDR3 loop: CASSLGRASGWRGSNEQFF. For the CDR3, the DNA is TGTGCCAGCAGCCTCGGTAGGGCTAGCGGGTGGAGGGGTTCCAATGAGCAGTTCTTC. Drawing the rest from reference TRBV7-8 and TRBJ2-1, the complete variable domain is GAGVSQSPRYKVAKRGQDVALRCDPISGHVSLFWYQQALGQGPEFLTYFQNEAQLDKSGLPSDRFFAERPEGSVSTLKIQRTQQEDSAVYLCASSLGRASGWRGSNEQFFGPGTRLTVL.

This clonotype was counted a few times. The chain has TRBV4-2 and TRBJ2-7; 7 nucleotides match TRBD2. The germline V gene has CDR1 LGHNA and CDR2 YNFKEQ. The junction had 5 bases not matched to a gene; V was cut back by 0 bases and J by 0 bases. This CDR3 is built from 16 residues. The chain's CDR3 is CASSQDASGASYEQYF. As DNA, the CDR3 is TGTGCCAGCAGCCAAGACGCTAGCGGAGCCTCCTACGAGCAGTACTTC.

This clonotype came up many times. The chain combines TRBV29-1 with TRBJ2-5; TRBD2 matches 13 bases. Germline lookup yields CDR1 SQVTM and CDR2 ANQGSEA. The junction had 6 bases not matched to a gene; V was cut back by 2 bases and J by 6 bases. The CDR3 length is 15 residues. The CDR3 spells CSVETGLAGTKTQYF. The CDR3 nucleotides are TGCAGCGTTGAAACGGGACTAGCGGGAACGAAGACCCAGTACTTC.

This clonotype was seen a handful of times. The CDR3 spells CASSSMDRVAFF. CDR3 DNA: TGCGCCAGCAGCTCGATGGACAGGGTAGCTTTCTTT. V gene TRBV5-1 combines with J gene TRBJ1-1; 8 bases map to TRBD1. This CDR3 is built from 12 residues. Per the germline V gene, CDR1 is SGHRS and CDR2 is YFSETQ. V dropped 3 bases and J dropped 10; count of bases not matched to a gene: 5.

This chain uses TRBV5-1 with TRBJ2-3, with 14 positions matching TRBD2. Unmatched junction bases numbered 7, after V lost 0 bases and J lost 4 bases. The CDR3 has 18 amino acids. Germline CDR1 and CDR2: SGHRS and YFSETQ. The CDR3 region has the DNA TGCGCCAGCAGCTTGGTAGGGACTAGCGGGAGTTTTGCAGATACGCAGTATTTT. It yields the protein CASSLVGTSGSFADTQYF. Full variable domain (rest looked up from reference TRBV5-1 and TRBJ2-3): KAGVTQTPRYLIKTRGQQVTLSCSPISGHRSVSWYQQTPGQGLQFLFEYFSETQRNKGNFPGRFSGRQFSNSRSEMNVSTLELGDSALYLCASSLVGTSGSFADTQYFGPGTRLTVL.

CDR3 sequence: CSVNRGRAADTQYF. For the CDR3, the DNA is TGCAGCGTTAATCGCGGGAGGGCGGCAGATACGCAGTATTTT. The J gene is TRBJ2-3, the V gene TRBV29-1; 9 positions agree with TRBD2. The CDR3 contains 14 residues. Per the germline V gene, CDR1 is SQVTM and CDR2 is ANQGSEA. V dropped 5 bases and J dropped 4; count of bases not matched to a gene: 7.

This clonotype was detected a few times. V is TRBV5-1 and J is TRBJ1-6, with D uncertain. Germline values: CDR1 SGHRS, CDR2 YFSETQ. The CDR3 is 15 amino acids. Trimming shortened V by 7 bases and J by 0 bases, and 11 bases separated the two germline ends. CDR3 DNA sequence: TGCGCCAGCGGAGAGGCGAGCTCCTATAATTCACCCCTCCACTTT. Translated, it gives CASGEASSYNSPLHF.

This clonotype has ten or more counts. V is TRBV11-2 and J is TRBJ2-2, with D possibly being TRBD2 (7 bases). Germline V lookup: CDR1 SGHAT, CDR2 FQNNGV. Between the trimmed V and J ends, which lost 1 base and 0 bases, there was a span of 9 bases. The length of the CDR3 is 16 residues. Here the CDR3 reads CASSLGGGPNTGELFF. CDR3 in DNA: TGTGCCAGCAGCTTAGGGGGGGGCCCGAACACCGGGGAGCTGTTTTTT.

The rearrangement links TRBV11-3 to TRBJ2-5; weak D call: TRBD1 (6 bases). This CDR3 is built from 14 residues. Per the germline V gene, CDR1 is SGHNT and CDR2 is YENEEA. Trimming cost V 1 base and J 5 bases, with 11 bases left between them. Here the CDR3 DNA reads TGTGCCAGCAGCTTAGCCGACAGGTTGGAGACCCAGTACTTC. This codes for CASSLADRLETQYF.

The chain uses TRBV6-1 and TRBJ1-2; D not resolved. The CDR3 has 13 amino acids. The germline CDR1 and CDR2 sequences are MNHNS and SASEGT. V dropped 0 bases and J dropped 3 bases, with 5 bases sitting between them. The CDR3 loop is CASSEAHHYGYTF. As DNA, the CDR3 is TGTGCCAGCAGTGAAGCGCATCACTATGGCTACACCTTC.

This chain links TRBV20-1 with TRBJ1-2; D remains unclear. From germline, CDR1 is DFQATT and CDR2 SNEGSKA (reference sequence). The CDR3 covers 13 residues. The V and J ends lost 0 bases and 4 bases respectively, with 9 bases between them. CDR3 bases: TGCAGTGCTAGAGAGGGAGGAGTCTATGGCTACACCTTC. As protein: CSAREGGVYGYTF.

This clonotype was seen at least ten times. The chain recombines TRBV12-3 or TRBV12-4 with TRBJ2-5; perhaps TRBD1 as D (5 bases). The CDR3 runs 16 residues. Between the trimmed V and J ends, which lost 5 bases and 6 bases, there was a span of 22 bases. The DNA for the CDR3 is TGTGCCAGCAGTACTGCCTCTTCGCTACAGGAAAAGACCCAGTACTTC. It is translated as CASSTASSLQEKTQYF.